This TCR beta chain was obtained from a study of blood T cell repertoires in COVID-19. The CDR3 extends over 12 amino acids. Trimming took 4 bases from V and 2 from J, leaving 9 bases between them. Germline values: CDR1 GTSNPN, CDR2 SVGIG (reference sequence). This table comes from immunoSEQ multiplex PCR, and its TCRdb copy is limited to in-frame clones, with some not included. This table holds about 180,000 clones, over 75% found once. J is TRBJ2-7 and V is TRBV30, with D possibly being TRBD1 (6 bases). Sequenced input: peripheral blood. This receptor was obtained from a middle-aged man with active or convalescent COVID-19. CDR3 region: CAWMTGTYEQYF. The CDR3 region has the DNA TGTGCCTGGATGACAGGTACCTACGAGCAGTACTTC.